The 26 T cell receptor beta chains given below trace back to one sample, sequenced in a study of CD8 T cells in Susac syndrome. Reverse transcription of 0.5 to 1 ug RNA used random hexamers. Each CDR3 protein gets one entry after TCRdb re-called the immunoSEQ multiplex PCR reads with MiXCR. The sample has 130,000 to 150,000 distinct CDR3 sequences, roughly 95% seen once; the top ten hold approximately 0.09%. The specimen was CD4+ T cells from PBMCs. The receptors here all came from a human donor in good health.

V is TRBV2 and J is TRBJ2-1; no definite D call. The V end lost 8 bases, the J end lost 4 bases, and 15 bases lay between the germline ends. This CDR3 is built from 14 residues. The germline CDR1 and CDR2 sequences are SNHLY and FYNNEI. The CDR3: CASQDTDAYNEQFF. CDR3 nucleotide sequence: TGTGCCAGCCAAGACACAGACGCATACAATGAGCAGTTCTTC. Variable domain in full (rest from reference TRBV2 and TRBJ2-1): EPEVTQTPSHQVTQMGQEVILRCVPISNHLYFYWYRQILGQKVEFLVSFYNNEISEKSEIFDDQFSVERPDGSNFTLKIRSTKLEDSAMYFCASQDTDAYNEQFFGPGTRLTVL.

The chain has TRBV20-1 and TRBJ2-7; 9 bases agree with TRBD1. The V gene end was trimmed by 7 bases and the J gene end by 5 bases; junction bases not matched to a gene: 3. This CDR3 spans 11 amino acids. CDR1 DFQATT and CDR2 SNEGSKA come from the germline V gene (reference sequence). CDR3 sequence (DNA): TGCAGTGGGGACAGGGACCACGAGCAGTACTTC. It is translated as CSGDRDHEQYF.

The chain has TRBV20-1 and TRBJ2-3; no definite D call. This CDR3 has 11 residues. Per the germline V gene, CDR1 is DFQATT and CDR2 is SNEGSKA (reference sequence). V was pared by 6 bases and J by 3 bases, with 7 bases between. CDR3 loop: CSASRTDTQYF. CDR3 bases: TGCAGTGCCTCACGGACAGATACGCAGTATTTT.

The CDR3 sequence is CSARVPQDRTGARGYTF. The CDR3 DNA reads as TGCAGTGCTAGAGTCCCACAGGACCGTACAGGGGCGCGTGGCTACACCTTC. The chain is built from TRBV20-1 and TRBJ1-2; 7 nucleotides agree with TRBD1. V dropped 1 base and J dropped 7; count of bases not matched to a gene: 18. This CDR3 contains 17 residues. The germline V gene encodes CDR1 DFQATT and CDR2 SNEGSKA (reference sequence).

This rearrangement joins TRBV5-6 to TRBJ1-1; TRBD1 might be the D (5 bases). CDR1 is SGHDT and CDR2 is YYEEEE in the germline V gene. V shed 4 bases and J shed 8 bases, with 15 bases lying between them. This CDR3 is built from 13 residues. CDR3 DNA sequence: TGTGCCAGCAGCCTCGCGGGACCTGGAGAAGCTTTCTTT. Translating gives CASSLAGPGEAFF.

This sequence joins TRBV30 and TRBJ1-2; D might be TRBD1 (6 bases). From germline, CDR1 is GTSNPN and CDR2 SVGIG (reference sequence). The CDR3 length is 13 residues. V was trimmed by 4 bases and J by 1 base, leaving 10 bases between them. In DNA, the CDR3 is TGTGCCTGGACTGGGACATTTAACTATGGCTACACCTTC. This sequence encodes CAWTGTFNYGYTF.

J is TRBJ2-3 and V is TRBV3-1; D remains unclear. The CDR3 sequence is 13 residues long. Germline-derived CDR1 and CDR2 are LGHDT and YNNKEL (reference sequence). The germline V and J ends were trimmed by 0 bases and 6 bases, with 7 bases remaining between them. The CDR3 DNA sequence: TGTGCCAGCAGCCAAGAGGGCATGGATACGCAGTATTTT. Protein sequence: CASSQEGMDTQYF.

The chain is built from TRBV7-8 and TRBJ2-1; 7 bases match TRBD1. The germline V gene has CDR1 SGHVS and CDR2 FQNEAQ. CDR3 length: 17 amino acids. With V trimmed by 1 base and J by 7 bases, 13 bases remained unmatched. The CDR3 coding sequence is TGTGCCAGCAGCTTAGGCCGGGACAGAGGTAGGAGGAATGAGCAGTTCTTC. Translation: CASSLGRDRGRRNEQFF.

V gene TRBV19 combines with J gene TRBJ1-2, with 8 bases lining up with TRBD1. The CDR3 consists of 13 residues. CDR1 is LNHDA, CDR2 SQIVND, per germline (reference sequence). V dropped 7 bases and J dropped 7; count of bases not matched to a gene: 8. The CDR3 DNA reads as TGTGCCAGTAAGCGACAGGGGTTTTCTGGCTACACCTTC. The encoded protein is CASKRQGFSGYTF.

The chain recombines TRBV24-1 with TRBJ2-7, with a weak D call TRBD1 (6 bases). V was trimmed by 3 bases and J by 6 bases, leaving 11 bases between them. This CDR3 comprises 13 residues. Germline V gives CDR1 KGHDR, CDR2 SFDVKD. The CDR3 coding sequence is TGTGCCACCAGTGATCCGGGACACGGCGAGCAGTACTTC. Its protein is CATSDPGHGEQYF.

A few counts support this clonotype. V is TRBV5-1 and J is TRBJ1-1, with TRBD1 matching over 10 bases. Per germline, CDR1 SGHRS and CDR2 YFSETQ. V gave up 4 bases and J gave up 5 bases; unmatched junction bases: 2. This CDR3 contains 13 residues. Here the CDR3 DNA reads TGCGCCAGCAGCAAGGACAGGGGGACTGAAGCTTTCTTT. It yields the protein CASSKDRGTEAFF.

This chain uses TRBV4-1 with TRBJ2-5; D call uncertain. Looked up from germline, CDR1 is MGHRA and CDR2 is YSYEKL. With 4 bases removed from V and 5 bases from J, the gap between germline ends came to 14 bases. This CDR3 spans 14 amino acids. DNA for the CDR3: TGCGCCAGCAGCCGTTCCAGATCTGGGGAGACCCAGTACTTC. Protein: CASSRSRSGETQYF.

The chain links TRBV7-2 to TRBJ2-7, with D uncertain. The CDR3 covers 14 residues. The ends were cut back, 1 base at V and 0 bases at J, with 7 bases in the middle. CDR1 SGHTA and CDR2 FQGNSA come from the germline V gene. Written as DNA, the CDR3 is TGTGCCAGCAGCTTAGAGTACAGCTCCTACGAGCAGTACTTC. This gives the protein CASSLEYSSYEQYF.

CDR3 coding DNA: TGTGCCAGCAGTGAATATGGGGGAGGGGGCTACAATGAGCAGTTCTTC. Amino acid sequence: CASSEYGGGGYNEQFF. The genes are TRBV25-1 and TRBJ2-1; D is perhaps TRBD2 (7 bases). Trimming shortened V by 0 bases and J by 3 bases, and 12 bases separated the two germline ends. CDR3 length: 16 amino acids. CDR1 is MGHDK, CDR2 SYGVNS, per germline.

The chain combines TRBV6-5 with TRBJ1-5, with D uncertain. Trimming shortened V by 5 bases and J by 4 bases, and 9 bases separated the two germline ends. Germline V gene lookup returns CDR1 MNHEY and CDR2 SVGAGI. This CDR3 region has 13 residues. CDR3 DNA: TGTGCCAGCAGTAAAACAGCGAATCAGCCCCAGCATTTT. Amino acid sequence: CASSKTANQPQHF.

In this sample, this clonotype turned up a few times. The chain couples TRBV19 to TRBJ1-5; no definite D call. The CDR3 has 14 amino acids. Germline V lookup: CDR1 LNHDA, CDR2 SQIVND (reference sequence). The ends were cut back, 7 bases at V and 1 base at J, with 11 bases in the middle. CDR3 DNA sequence: TGTGCCAGTAAACGTGCGGTGAGCAATCAGCCCCAGCATTTT. Its protein is CASKRAVSNQPQHF.

This chain links TRBV29-1 with TRBJ2-5; 7 bases align to TRBD1. Trimming removed 0 bases from V and 2 bases from J; junction bases left unmatched: 6. Per the germline V gene, CDR1 is SQVTM and CDR2 is ANQGSEA. The CDR3 is 15 residues long. CDR3 nucleotides: TGCAGCGTTGAAGAACGGACAGGTCGGCAAGAGACCCAGTACTTC. As protein: CSVEERTGRQETQYF.

The chain combines TRBV12-3 or TRBV12-4 with TRBJ2-1; the match to TRBD1 covers 8 bases. The CDR3 length is 12 residues. The J segment lost 7 bases and the V segment lost 5 bases, leaving 1 base of the junction unmatched. DNA for the CDR3: TGTGCCAGCAGTGGACAGGGAAATGAGCAGTTCTTC. This translates into CASSGQGNEQFF.

For the CDR3, the DNA is TGTGCCAGCAGCCTAGCGGGAGTCGGTGGAGAGACCCAGTACTTC. Translating gives CASSLAGVGGETQYF. The gene calls are TRBV27 and TRBJ2-5; 10 bases match TRBD2. The CDR3 is 15 amino acids. The V gene's germline CDR1 is MNHEY and CDR2 SMNVEV (reference sequence). The J segment lost 4 bases and the V segment lost 6 bases, leaving 8 bases of the junction unmatched.

V and J are TRBV27 and TRBJ1-5; maybe TRBD1 (6 bases). CDR1 and CDR2 (germline): MNHEY, SMNVEV (reference sequence). CDR3 length equals 15 residues. V was pared by 4 bases and J by 6 bases, with 16 bases between. The CDR3: CASSYGGGDGQPQHF. For the CDR3, the DNA is TGTGCCAGCAGTTATGGAGGGGGGGACGGTCAGCCCCAGCATTTT.

As to this clonotype: At one end, the junction sequence differs from germline, possibly due to a read error. The chain joins TRBV3-1 to TRBJ1-1; D may be TRBD1 (6 bases). Germline V CDR1 and CDR2: LGHDT, YNNKEL (reference sequence). This CDR3 comprises 14 residues. Here the CDR3 DNA reads TGTGCCAGCAGCCAAGAGCAGGGGATGACTGAAGTTTTCTTT. It specifies CASSQEQGMTEVFF.

CDR3 amino acids: CASSFEGHKNTEAFF. As DNA, the CDR3 is TGTGCCAGCAGCTTCGAGGGGCACAAGAACACTGAAGCTTTCTTT. V usage is TRBV7-9 and J usage is TRBJ1-1; a weak D match, TRBD1 (5 bases). Looked up from germline, CDR1 is SEHNR and CDR2 is FQNEAQ (reference sequence). Trimming removed 3 bases at V and 1 base at J, with 12 bases between. The CDR3 is 15 residues long.

This chain joins TRBV6-5 and TRBJ2-1; 8 nucleotides match TRBD1. CDR3 length: 17 residues. J gave up 7 bases and V 2 bases, and 13 bases lay outside the gene matches. The germline V gene encodes CDR1 MNHEY and CDR2 SVGAGI. The DNA for the CDR3 is TGTGCCAGCAGTTACCCCCCGGCAGGGGGCGCGAGGAATGAGCAGTTCTTC. It is translated as CASSYPPAGGARNEQFF.

The chain employs TRBV2 and TRBJ2-4, with TRBD1 matching over 9 bases. The junction had 9 bases not matched to a gene; V was cut back by 10 bases and J by 8 bases. CDR3 length: 13 residues. Germline CDR1 is SNHLY and CDR2 is FYNNEI. This CDR3 is CAIGGQGGDIQYF. The CDR3 nucleotides are TGTGCCATCGGGGGACAGGGAGGCGACATTCAGTACTTC. The complete variable domain, with remaining parts taken from reference TRBV2 and TRBJ2-4, reads EPEVTQTPSHQVTQMGQEVILRCVPISNHLYFYWYRQILGQKVEFLVSFYNNEISEKSEIFDDQFSVERPDGSNFTLKIRSTKLEDSAMYFCAIGGQGGDIQYFGAGTRLSVL.

The sample holds one count of this clonotype. The rearrangement joins TRBV24-1 to TRBJ2-5, with D tentatively TRBD1 (6 bases). The V gene's germline CDR1 is KGHDR and CDR2 SFDVKD. The CDR3 runs 15 residues. V gave up 3 bases and J gave up 5 bases, with 15 bases separating them. The DNA for the CDR3 is TGTGCCACCAGTGATCCGGGCAGGGGCGCGGAGACCCAGTACTTC. Amino acids: CATSDPGRGAETQYF.

J is TRBJ2-7 and V is TRBV20-1; D is ambiguous. This CDR3 has 12 amino acids. CDR1 is DFQATT and CDR2 is SNEGSKA in the germline V gene (reference sequence). With 3 bases removed from V and 3 bases from J, the gap between germline ends came to 9 bases. CDR3 sequence: CSASFADYEQYF. CDR3 DNA: TGCAGTGCTAGCTTCGCGGACTACGAGCAGTACTTC.